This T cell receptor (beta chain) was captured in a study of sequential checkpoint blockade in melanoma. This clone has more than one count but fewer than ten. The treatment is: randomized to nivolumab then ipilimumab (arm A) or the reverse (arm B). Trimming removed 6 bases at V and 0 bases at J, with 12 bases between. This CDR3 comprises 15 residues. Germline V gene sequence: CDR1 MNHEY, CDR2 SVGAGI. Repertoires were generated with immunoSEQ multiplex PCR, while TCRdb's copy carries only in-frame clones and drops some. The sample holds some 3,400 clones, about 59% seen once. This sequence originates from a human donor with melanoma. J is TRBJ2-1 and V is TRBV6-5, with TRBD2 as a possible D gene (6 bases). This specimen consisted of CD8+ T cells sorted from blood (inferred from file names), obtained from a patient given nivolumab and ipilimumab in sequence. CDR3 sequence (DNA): TGTGCCAGCAGCCCACGGGGGTCCTCCTACAATGAGCAGTTCTTC. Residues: CASSPRGSSYNEQFF.